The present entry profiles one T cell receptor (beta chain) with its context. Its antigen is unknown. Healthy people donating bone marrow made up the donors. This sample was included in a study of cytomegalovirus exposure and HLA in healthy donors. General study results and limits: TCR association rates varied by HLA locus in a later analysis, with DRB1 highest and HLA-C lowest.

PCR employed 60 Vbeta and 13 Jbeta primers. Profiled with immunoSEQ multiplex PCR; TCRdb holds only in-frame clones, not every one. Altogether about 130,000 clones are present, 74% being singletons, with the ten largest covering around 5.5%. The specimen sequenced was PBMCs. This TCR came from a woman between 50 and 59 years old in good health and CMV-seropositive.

CDR3 DNA: TGTGCCAGTAGGAGGGGGTCCTATAATTCACCCCTCCACTTT. Its protein is CASRRGSYNSPLHF. V usage is TRBV19 and J usage is TRBJ1-6; D perhaps matches TRBD1 (6 bases). V lost 6 bases and J lost 1, with 7 bases in between. Looked up from germline, CDR1 is LNHDA and CDR2 is SQIVND (reference sequence). The CDR3 runs 14 residues.